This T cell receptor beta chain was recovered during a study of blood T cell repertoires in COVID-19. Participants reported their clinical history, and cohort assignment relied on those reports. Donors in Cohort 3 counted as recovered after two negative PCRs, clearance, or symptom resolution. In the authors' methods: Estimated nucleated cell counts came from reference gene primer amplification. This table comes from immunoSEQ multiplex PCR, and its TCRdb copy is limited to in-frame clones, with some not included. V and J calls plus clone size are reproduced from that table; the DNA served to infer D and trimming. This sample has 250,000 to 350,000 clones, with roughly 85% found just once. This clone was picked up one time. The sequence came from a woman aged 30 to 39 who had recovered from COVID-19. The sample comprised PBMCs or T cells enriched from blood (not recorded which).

The CDR3 region is CASSYNWATEAFF. CDR3 coding DNA: TGTGCCAGCAGTTACAACTGGGCTACTGAAGCTTTCTTT. The V and J genes are TRBV6-5 and TRBJ1-1; D is unclear. Trimming removed 2 bases from V and 5 bases from J, with 9 bases in between. CDR3 size: 13 residues. Germline lookup yields CDR1 MNHEY and CDR2 SVGAGI.